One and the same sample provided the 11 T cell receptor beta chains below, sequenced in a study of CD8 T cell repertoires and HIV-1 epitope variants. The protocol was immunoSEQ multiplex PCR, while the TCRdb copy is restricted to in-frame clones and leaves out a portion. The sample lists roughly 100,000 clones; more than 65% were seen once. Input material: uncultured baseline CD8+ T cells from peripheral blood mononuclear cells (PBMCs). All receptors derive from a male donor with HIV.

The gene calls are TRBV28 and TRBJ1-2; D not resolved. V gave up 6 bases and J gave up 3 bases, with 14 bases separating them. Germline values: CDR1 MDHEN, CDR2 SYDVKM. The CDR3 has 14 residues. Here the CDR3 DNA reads TGTGCCAGCAGCGGCGCCGGCCCATACTATGGCTACACCTTC. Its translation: CASSGAGPYYGYTF.

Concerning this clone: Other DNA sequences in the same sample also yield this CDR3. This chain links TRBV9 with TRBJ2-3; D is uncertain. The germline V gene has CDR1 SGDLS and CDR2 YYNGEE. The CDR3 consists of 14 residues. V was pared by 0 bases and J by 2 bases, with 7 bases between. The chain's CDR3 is CASSVGPSTDTQYF. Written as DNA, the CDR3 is TGTGCCAGCAGCGTAGGCCCTTCCACAGATACGCAGTATTTT.

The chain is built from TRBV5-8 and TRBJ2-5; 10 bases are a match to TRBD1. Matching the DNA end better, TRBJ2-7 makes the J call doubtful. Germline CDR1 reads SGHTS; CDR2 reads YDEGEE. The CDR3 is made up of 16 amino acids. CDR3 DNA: TGTGCCAGCAGCTTGGACACGGGACAGGGGTTCCACGAGCAGTACTTC. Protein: CASSLDTGQGFHEQYF.

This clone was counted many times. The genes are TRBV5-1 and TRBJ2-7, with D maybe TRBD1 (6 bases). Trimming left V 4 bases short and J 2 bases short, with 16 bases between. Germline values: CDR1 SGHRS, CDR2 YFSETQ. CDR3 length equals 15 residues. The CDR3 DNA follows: TGCGCCAGCAGCCTCAGGGGAGAGGTGACCTACGAGCAGTACTTC. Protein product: CASSLRGEVTYEQYF.

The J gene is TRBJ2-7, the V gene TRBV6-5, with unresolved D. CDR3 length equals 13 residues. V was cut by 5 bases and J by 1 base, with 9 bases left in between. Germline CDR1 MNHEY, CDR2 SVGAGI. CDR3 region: CASSPSFSYEQYF. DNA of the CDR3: TGTGCCAGCAGTCCTTCGTTTTCCTACGAGCAGTACTTC.

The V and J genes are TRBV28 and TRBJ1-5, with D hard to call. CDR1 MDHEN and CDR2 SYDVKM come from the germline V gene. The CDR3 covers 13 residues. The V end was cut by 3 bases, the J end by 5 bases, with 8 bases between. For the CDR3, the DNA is TGTGCCAGCAGTTTGGGTGGGGATCAGCCCCAGCATTTT. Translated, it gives CASSLGGDQPQHF.

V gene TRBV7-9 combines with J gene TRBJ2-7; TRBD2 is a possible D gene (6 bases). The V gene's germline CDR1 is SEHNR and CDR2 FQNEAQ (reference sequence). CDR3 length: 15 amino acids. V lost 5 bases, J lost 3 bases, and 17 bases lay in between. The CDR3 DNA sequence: TGTGCCAGCAGCCCAGGTGGCGGGGCGAACTACGAGCAGTACTTC. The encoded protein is CASSPGGGANYEQYF.

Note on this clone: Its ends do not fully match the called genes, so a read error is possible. CDR3 region: CASSSLLTETQYF. CDR3 DNA: TGCGCCAGCAGCTCCCTTCTCACGGAGACCCAGTACTTC. V usage is TRBV7-9 and J usage is TRBJ2-5; no clear D. The germline CDR1 and CDR2 sequences are SEHNR and FQNEAQ (reference sequence). The CDR3 loop spans 13 amino acids. The variable domain in full, completed from reference TRBV7-9 and TRBJ2-5, reads DTGVSQNPRHKITKRGQNVTFRCDPISEHNRLYWYRQTLGQGPEFLTYFQNEAQLEKSRLLSDRFSAERPKGSFSTLEIQRTEQGDSAMYLCASSSLLTETQYFGPGTRLLVL.

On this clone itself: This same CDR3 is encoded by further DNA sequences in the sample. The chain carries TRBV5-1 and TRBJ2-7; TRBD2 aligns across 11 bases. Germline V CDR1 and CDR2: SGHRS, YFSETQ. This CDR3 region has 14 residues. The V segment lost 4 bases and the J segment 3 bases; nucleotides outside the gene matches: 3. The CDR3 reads CASSPGTSGYEQYF. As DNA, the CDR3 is TGCGCCAGCAGCCCGGGGACTAGCGGCTACGAGCAGTACTTC.

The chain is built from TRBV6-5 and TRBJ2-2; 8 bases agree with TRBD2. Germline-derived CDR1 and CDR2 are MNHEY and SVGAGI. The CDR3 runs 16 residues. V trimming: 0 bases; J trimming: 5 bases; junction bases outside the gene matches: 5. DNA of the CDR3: TGTGCCAGCAGTTACTCCCCCGGGGGGGGGACCGGGGAGCTGTTTTTT. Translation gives CASSYSPGGGTGELFF.

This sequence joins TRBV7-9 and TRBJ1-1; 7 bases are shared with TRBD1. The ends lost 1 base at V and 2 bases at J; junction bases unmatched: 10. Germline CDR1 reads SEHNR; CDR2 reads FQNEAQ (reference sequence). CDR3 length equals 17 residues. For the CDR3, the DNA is TGTGCCAGCAGCTTAGTATTATCGGGACAGCTAAACACTGAAGCTTTCTTT. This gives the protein CASSLVLSGQLNTEAFF.